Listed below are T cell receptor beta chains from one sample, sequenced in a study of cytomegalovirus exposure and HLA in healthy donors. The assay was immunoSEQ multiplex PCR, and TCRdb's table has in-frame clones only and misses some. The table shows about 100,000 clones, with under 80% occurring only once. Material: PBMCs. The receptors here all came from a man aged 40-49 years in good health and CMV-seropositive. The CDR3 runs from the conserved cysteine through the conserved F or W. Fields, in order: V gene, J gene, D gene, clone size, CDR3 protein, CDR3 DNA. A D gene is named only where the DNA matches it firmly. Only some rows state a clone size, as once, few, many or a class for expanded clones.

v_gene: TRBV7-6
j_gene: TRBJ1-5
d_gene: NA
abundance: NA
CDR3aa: CASSADNNQPQHF
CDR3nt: TGTGCCAGCAGCGCCGACAACAATCAGCCCCAGCATTTT

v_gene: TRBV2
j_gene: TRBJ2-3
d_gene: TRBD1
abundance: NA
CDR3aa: CASSGQGETDTQYF
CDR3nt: TGTGCCAGCAGTGGACAGGGCGAAACAGATACGCAGTATTTT

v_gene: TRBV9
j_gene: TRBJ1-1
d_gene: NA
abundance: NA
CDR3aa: CASSVATGGPGAFF
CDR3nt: TGTGCCAGCAGCGTAGCTACGGGGGGGCCGGGAGCTTTCTTT

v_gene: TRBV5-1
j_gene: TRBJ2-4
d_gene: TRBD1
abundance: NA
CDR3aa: CASSLTGEPNIQYF
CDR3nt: TGCGCCAGCAGCTTGACAGGGGAACCAAACATTCAGTACTTC

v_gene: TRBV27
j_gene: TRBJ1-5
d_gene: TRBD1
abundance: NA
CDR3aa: CASSSPSWGQGNLNQPQHF
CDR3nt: TGTGCCAGCAGTTCCCCATCGTGGGGACAGGGTAATCTAAATCAGCCCCAGCATTTT

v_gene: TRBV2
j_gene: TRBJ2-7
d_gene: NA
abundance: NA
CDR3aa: CASSEGQGISYEQYF
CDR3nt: TGTGCCAGCAGTGAAGGGCAGGGGATCTCCTACGAGCAGTACTTC

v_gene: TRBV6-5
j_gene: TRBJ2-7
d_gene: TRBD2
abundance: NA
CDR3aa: CASTNSGRTYEQYF
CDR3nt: TGTGCCAGCACGAATAGCGGGAGAACCTACGAGCAGTACTTC

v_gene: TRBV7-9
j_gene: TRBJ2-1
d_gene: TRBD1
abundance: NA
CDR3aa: CASSLPDRNPYNEQFF
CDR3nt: TGTGCCAGCAGCTTACCGGACAGGAACCCCTACAATGAGCAGTTCTTC

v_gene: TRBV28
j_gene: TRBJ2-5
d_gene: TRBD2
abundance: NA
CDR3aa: CASSSWTSSGTQYF
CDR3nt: TGTGCCAGCAGTTCCTGGACTAGCTCGGGGACCCAGTACTTC

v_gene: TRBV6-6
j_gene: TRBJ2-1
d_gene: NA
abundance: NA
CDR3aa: CASSYEGSSYNEQFF
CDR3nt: TGTGCCAGCAGTTACGAGGGAAGCTCCTACAATGAGCAGTTCTTC

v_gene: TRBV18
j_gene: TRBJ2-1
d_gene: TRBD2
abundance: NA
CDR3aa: CASSRRERSGDEQFF
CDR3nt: TGTGCCAGCTCACGTCGAGAACGGAGCGGGGATGAGCAGTTCTTC

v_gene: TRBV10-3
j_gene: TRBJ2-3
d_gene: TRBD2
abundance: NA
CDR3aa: CAISDYGAGGTDTQYF
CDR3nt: TGTGCCATCAGTGATTACGGAGCGGGGGGCACAGATACGCAGTATTTT

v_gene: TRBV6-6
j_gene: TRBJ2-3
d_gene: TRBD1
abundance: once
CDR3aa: CASSYGQGADTQYF
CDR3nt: TGTGCCAGCAGTTATGGACAGGGGGCGGATACGCAGTATTTT

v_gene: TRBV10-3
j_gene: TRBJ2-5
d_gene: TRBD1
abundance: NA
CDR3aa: CAISESGQRTGETQYF
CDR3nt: TGTGCCATCAGTGAGTCAGGGCAGCGGACAGGAGAGACCCAGTACTTC

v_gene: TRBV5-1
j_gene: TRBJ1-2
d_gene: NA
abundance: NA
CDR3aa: CASSLAPITSGGYTF
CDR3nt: TGCGCCAGCAGCTTGGCACCGATAACGAGTGGTGGCTACACCTTC

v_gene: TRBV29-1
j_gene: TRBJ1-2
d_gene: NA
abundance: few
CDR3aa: CSVDGKYGYTF
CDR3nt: TGCAGCGTTGACGGGAAATATGGCTACACCTTC

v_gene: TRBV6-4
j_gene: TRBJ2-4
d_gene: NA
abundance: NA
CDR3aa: CASSETRRYF
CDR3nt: TGTGCCAGCAGTGAGACTAGACGGTACTTC

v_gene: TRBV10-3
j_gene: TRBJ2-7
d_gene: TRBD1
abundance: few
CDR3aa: CAISESTGGSYEQYF
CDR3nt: TGTGCCATCAGTGAGTCGACAGGGGGGTCCTACGAGCAGTACTTC

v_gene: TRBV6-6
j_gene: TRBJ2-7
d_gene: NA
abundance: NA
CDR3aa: CASSYPGAYEQYF
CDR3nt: TGTGCCAGCAGTTACCCCGGGGCCTACGAGCAGTACTTC

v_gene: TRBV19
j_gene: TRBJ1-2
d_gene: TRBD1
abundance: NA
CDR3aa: CASRDRDRGGYTF
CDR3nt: TGTGCCAGTAGGGACCGGGACAGAGGTGGCTACACCTTC

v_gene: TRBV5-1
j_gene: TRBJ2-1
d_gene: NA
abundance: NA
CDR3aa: CASSVTQKQFF
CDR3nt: TGCGCCAGCAGCGTGACACAGAAGCAGTTCTTC

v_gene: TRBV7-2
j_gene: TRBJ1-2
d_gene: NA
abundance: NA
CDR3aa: CASNPGANYGYTF
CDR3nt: TGTGCCAGCAACCCGGGAGCAAACTATGGCTACACCTTC

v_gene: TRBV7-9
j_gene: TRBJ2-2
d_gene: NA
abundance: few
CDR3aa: CASSLRGSGELFF
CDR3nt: TGTGCCAGCAGCTTACGTGGGAGCGGGGAGCTGTTTTTT

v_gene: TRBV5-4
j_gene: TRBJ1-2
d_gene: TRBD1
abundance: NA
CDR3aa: CASSLGQGQHGYTF
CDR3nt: TGTGCCAGCAGCTTGGGACAGGGGCAACATGGCTACACCTTC

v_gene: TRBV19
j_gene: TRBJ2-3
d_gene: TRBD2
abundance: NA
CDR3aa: CASRPWTSGGISTDTQYF
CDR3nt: TGTGCCAGTAGACCCTGGACTAGCGGGGGGATTAGCACAGATACGCAGTATTTT

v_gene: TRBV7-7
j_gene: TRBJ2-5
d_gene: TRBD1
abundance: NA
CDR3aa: CASSPDRETGGETQYF
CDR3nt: TGTGCTAGCAGCCCCGACCGGGAGACAGGGGGTGAGACCCAGTACTTC

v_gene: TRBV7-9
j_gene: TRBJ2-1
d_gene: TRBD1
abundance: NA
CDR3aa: CASSPRTGGLPEQFF
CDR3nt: TGTGCCAGCAGCCCCCGGACAGGGGGCTTACCTGAGCAGTTCTTC

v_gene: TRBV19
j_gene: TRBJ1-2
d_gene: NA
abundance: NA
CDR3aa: CASSPLQGNTGYTF
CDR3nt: TGTGCCAGTAGTCCGTTACAGGGAAACACTGGCTACACCTTC

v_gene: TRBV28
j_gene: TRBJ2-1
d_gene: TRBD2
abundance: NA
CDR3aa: CASSFSSGRRKNEQFF
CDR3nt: TGTGCCAGCAGTTTCTCAAGCGGGAGGAGGAAGAATGAGCAGTTCTTC

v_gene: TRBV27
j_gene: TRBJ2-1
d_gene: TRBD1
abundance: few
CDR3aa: CASSQWETGFNEQFF
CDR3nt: TGTGCCAGCAGCCAATGGGAGACAGGGTTCAATGAGCAGTTCTTC

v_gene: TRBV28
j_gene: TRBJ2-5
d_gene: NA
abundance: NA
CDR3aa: CASSLGSGREQYF
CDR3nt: TGTGCCAGCAGTTTAGGATCGGGAAGGGAGCAGTACTTC

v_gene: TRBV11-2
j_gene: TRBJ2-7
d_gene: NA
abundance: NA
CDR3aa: CASTEVLVGRSYEQYF
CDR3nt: TGTGCCAGCACCGAAGTACTAGTCGGACGCTCCTACGAGCAGTACTTC

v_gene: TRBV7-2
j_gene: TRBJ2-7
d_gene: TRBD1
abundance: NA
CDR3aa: CASTFTGTGAYEQYF
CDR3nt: TGTGCCAGCACCTTTACCGGGACAGGGGCCTACGAGCAGTACTTC

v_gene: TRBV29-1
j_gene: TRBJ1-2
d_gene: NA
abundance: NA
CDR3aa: CSVVAENYGYTF
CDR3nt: TGCAGCGTTGTGGCAGAAAACTATGGCTACACCTTC

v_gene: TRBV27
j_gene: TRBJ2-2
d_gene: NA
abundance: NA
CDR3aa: CASSFSQGVTGELFF
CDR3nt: TGTGCCAGCAGTTTTTCACAGGGCGTCACCGGGGAGCTGTTTTTT

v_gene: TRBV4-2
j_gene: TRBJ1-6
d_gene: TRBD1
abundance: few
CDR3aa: CASSQDLYRGNSPLHF
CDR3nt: TGTGCCAGCAGCCAAGATCTGTACAGGGGGAATTCACCCCTCCACTTT

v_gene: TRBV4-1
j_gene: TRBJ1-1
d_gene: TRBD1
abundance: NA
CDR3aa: CASSQAIDRVTEAFF
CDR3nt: TGCGCCAGCAGCCAAGCTATCGACAGGGTCACTGAAGCTTTCTTT

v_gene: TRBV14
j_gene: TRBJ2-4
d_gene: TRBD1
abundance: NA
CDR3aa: CASSQVGTGRIHIQYF
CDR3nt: TGTGCCAGCAGCCAAGTAGGGACAGGGCGGATTCACATTCAGTACTTC

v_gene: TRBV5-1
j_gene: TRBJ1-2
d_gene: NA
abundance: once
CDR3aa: CASRPTGSANYGYTF
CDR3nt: TGTGCCAGCAGGCCTACAGGTTCCGCTAACTATGGCTACACCTTC

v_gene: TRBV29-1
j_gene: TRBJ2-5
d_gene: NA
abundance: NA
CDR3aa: CSVRQETQYF
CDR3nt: TGCAGCGTTCGTCAGGAGACCCAGTACTTC

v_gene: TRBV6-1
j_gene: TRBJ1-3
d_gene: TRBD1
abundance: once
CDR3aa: CASSEAGQVNSGNTIYF
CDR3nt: TGTGCCAGCAGTGAAGCGGGACAGGTCAACTCTGGAAACACCATATATTTT

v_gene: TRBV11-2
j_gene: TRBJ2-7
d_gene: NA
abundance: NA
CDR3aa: CASSLESSYEQYF
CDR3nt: TGTGCCAGCAGCTTAGAAAGCTCCTACGAGCAGTACTTC

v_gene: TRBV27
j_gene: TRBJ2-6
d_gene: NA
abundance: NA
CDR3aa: CASSFVASGANVLTF
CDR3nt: TGTGCCAGCAGTTTTGTAGCTTCCGGGGCCAACGTCCTGACTTTC

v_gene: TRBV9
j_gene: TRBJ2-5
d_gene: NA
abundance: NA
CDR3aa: CASSVVGAGETQYF
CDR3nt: TGTGCCAGCAGCGTAGTCGGGGCGGGGGAGACCCAGTACTTC

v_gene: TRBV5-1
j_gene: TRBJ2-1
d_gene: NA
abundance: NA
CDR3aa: CASSFETGTYNEQFF
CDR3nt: TGCGCCAGCAGCTTCGAGACAGGGACTTACAATGAGCAGTTCTTC

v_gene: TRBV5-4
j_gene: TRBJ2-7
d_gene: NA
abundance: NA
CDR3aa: CASSVGLQGTLYEQYF
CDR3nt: TGTGCCAGCAGCGTCGGGCTTCAGGGTACCCTATACGAGCAGTACTTC

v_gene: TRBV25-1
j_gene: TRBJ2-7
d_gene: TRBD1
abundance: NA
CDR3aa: CASSEARTGAYEQYF
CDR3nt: TGTGCCAGCAGTGAAGCGAGGACAGGGGCCTACGAGCAGTACTTC

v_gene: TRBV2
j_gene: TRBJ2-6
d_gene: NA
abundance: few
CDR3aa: CASISGVSGANVLTF
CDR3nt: TGTGCCAGCATATCGGGGGTCTCCGGGGCCAACGTCCTGACTTTC

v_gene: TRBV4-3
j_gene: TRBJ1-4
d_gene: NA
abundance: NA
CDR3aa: CASSQDMEGWTEKLFF
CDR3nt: TGCGCCAGCAGCCAAGATATGGAGGGGTGGACTGAAAAACTGTTTTTT

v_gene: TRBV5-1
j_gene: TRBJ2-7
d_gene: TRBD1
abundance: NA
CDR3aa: CASSDGTGGGSYEQYF
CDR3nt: TGCGCCAGCAGCGACGGGACAGGGGGCGGTTCCTACGAGCAGTACTTC

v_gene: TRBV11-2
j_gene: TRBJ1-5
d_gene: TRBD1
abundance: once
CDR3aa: CASSPGGYQPQHF
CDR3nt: TGTGCCAGCAGCCCAGGGGGATATCAGCCCCAGCATTTT

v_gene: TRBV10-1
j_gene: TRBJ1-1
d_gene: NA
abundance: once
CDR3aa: CASSDQGGNTEAFF
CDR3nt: TGCGCCAGCAGTGATCAAGGGGGGAACACTGAAGCTTTCTTT

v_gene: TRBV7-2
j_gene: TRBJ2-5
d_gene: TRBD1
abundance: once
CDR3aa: CASSLGGTGEETQYF
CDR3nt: TGTGCCAGCAGCTTAGGAGGGACAGGGGAAGAGACCCAGTACTTC

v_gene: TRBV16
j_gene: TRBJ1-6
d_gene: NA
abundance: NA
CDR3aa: CASSHRGYNSPLHF
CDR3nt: TGTGCCAGCAGCCATCGGGGGTATAATTCACCCCTCCACTTT

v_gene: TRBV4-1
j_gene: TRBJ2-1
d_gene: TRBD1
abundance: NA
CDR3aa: CASSQSRTGSNNEQFF
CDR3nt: TGCGCCAGCAGCCAAAGCAGGACAGGGTCCAACAATGAGCAGTTCTTC

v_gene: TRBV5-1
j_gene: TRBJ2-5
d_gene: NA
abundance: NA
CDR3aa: CASSFGETQYF
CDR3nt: TGCGCCAGCAGCTTCGGGGAGACCCAGTACTTC

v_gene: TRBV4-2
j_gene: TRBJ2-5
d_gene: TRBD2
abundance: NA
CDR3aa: CASSQGGWTSGTETQYF
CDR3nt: TGTGCCAGCAGCCAAGGAGGGTGGACTAGCGGGACGGAGACCCAGTACTTC

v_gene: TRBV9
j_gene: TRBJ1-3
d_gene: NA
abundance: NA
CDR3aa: CASSLTRALSGNTIYF
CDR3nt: TGTGCCAGCAGCTTAACTCGTGCTCTCTCTGGAAACACCATATATTTT

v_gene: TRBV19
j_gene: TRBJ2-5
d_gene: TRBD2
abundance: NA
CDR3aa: CASSMAPSGETQYF
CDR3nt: TGTGCCAGTAGTATGGCCCCTAGCGGGGAGACCCAGTACTTC